The present T cell receptor beta chain was sequenced within a study of blood T cell repertoires in COVID-19. Overall study: The origin of the acute and convalescent COVID-19 samples was the United States, Italy and Spain.

This CDR3 has 13 residues. The germline V gene encodes CDR1 MRHNA and CDR2 SNTAGT. The V end lost 5 bases, the J end lost 1 base, and 8 bases lay between the germline ends. In the original workflow: Cell counts per sample came from amplifying reference gene primers. The table came from immunoSEQ multiplex PCR; TCRdb's copy has only in-frame clones and leaves some out. V and J calls and clone size come straight from that table; D and trimming were deduced from the DNA. Among 360,000 or so clones listed, nearly 90% were seen once. The sample was peripheral blood. The chain combines TRBV6-4 with TRBJ1-1; no reliable D call. This clonotype was sampled from a man aged 18 to 35 with active or convalescent COVID-19. CDR3 in amino acids: CASSSQENTEAFF. The CDR3 coding sequence is TGTGCCAGCAGTTCTCAGGAGAACACTGAAGCTTTCTTT.